The entry below describes one T cell receptor beta chain. The source of the sample is a study of blood T cell repertoires in COVID-19. Repertoires were generated with immunoSEQ multiplex PCR, while TCRdb's copy carries only in-frame clones and drops some. The top ten hold roughly 9.1% of the sample, which has under 200,000 clones, approximately 80% seen once. CDR3 length: 14 amino acids. Germline V gene data show CDR1 as MNHNY and CDR2 as SVGAGI (reference sequence). V lost 5 bases and J lost 2, with 10 bases in between. The sequenced material came from peripheral blood. The gene calls are TRBV6-6 and TRBJ1-5; tentative D call: TRBD1 (5 bases). The receptor's source is a woman of 80 years or more with active or convalescent COVID-19. Here the CDR3 DNA reads TGTGCCAGCAGTGCTCAGGGTGGCAATCAGCCCCAGCATTTT. Protein product: CASSAQGGNQPQHF.